This entry features one T cell receptor beta chain sequence. The entry originates in a study of blood T cell repertoires in COVID-19. Study context: Spain, Italy and the United States supplied samples that represented acute and convalescent COVID-19.

Trimming removed 7 bases from V and 3 bases from J, with 13 bases in between. Germline V gene data show CDR1 as MNHEY and CDR2 as SVGAGI. The CDR3 runs to 13 residues. Seattle's cohort entered during active infection and was followed longitudinally. Original analysis: The assay estimated nucleated cells by amplifying reference gene primers. Some clones are missing from TCRdb's copy, which holds only in-frame ones; the method was immunoSEQ multiplex PCR. V, J and clone size derive from that table, while D and trimming were established from the DNA sequence. The sample records some 80,000 clones, about 85% being singletons.

The specimen was peripheral blood. V is TRBV6-5 and J is TRBJ2-7; TRBD2 is a possible D gene (5 bases). This sequence originates from a man aged 55 to 70 with COVID-19, enrolled during active disease. CDR3 nucleotides: TGTGCCAGCAAAGGTCCGGGGTACTACGAGCAGTACTTC. It translates to CASKGPGYYEQYF.